One sample yielded the 30 T cell receptor beta chains listed below, sequenced in a study of CD8 T cells in Susac syndrome. Random hexamers were used to reverse transcribe 0.5 to 1 ug of RNA. A single record per CDR3 protein comes from TCRdb applying MiXCR to the immunoSEQ multiplex PCR reads. This table has roughly 120,000 distinct CDR3 sequences, roughly 94% appearing once. Input material: CD4+ T cells from PBMCs. The receptor source for this set is a human donor in good health.

This clonotype was seen just once. V is TRBV5-1 and J is TRBJ1-1, with TRBD1 matching 7 bases. CDR1 SGHRS and CDR2 YFSETQ come from the germline V gene. This CDR3 region has 14 residues. V lost 7 bases, J lost 0 bases, and 6 bases stayed unmatched. The CDR3 is CASRQQGLNTEAFF. The CDR3 DNA reads as TGCGCCAGCCGTCAACAGGGGTTGAACACTGAAGCTTTCTTT.

This clonotype occurred once. This sequence joins TRBV29-1 and TRBJ2-5; 14 nucleotides align to TRBD2. J lost 5 bases, V lost 6 bases, and 2 bases had no gene match. CDR3 size: 13 residues. CDR1 SQVTM and CDR2 ANQGSEA come from the germline V gene. The CDR3 sequence: CSVGLAGAETQYF. CDR3 nucleotides: TGCAGCGTGGGACTAGCGGGAGCGGAGACCCAGTACTTC. The full variable domain, rest sourced from reference TRBV29-1 and TRBJ2-5, is SAVISQKPSRDICQRGTSLTIQCQVDSQVTMMFWYRQQPGQSLTLIATANQGSEATYESGFVIDKFPISRPNLTFSTLTVSNMSPEDSSIYLCSVGLAGAETQYFGPGTRLLVL.

This clonotype was observed a handful of times. The chain uses TRBV7-3 and TRBJ1-1, with D tentatively TRBD1 (5 bases). There are 15 residues in the CDR3. Trimming cost V 4 bases and J 5 bases, with 17 bases left between them. Germline V CDR1 and CDR2: SGHTA, FQGTGA. This CDR3 is CASSSRGGLSTEAFF. CDR3 DNA: TGTGCCAGCAGCTCGCGGGGGGGTCTGAGTACTGAAGCTTTCTTT.

The V call is TRBV29-1, the J call TRBJ2-6; D may be TRBD1 (5 bases). The CDR3 has 14 amino acids. V lost 5 bases, J lost 1 base, and 9 bases lay in between. Germline values: CDR1 SQVTM, CDR2 ANQGSEA. CDR3 region: CSVTKGSGANVLTF. The CDR3 nucleotides read TGCAGCGTTACTAAGGGGTCTGGGGCCAACGTCCTGACTTTC.

The rearrangement uses TRBV5-6 and TRBJ2-5; D may correspond to TRBD1 or TRBD2 (5 bases each). Between the trimmed V and J ends, which lost 0 bases and 4 bases, there was a span of 10 bases. The germline V gene encodes CDR1 SGHDT and CDR2 YYEEEE. The CDR3 is made up of 14 amino acids. For the CDR3, the DNA is TGTGCCAGCAGCTTGGCCTGGGGGTCAGAGACCCAGTACTTC. This sequence encodes CASSLAWGSETQYF.

This clonotype was seen more than once but under ten times. A junction end diverges from the germline sequence, so it may reflect a read error. V and J are TRBV7-7 and TRBJ2-5, with 12 nucleotides matching TRBD2. In germline, CDR1 is SSHAT, CDR2 FNYEAQ (reference sequence). This CDR3 comprises 14 residues. CDR3 sequence reads: CASSQGLAGETQYF. CDR3 in DNA: TGTGCTAGCAGCCAGGGACTAGCGGGAGAGACCCAGTACTTC.

The J gene is TRBJ2-5, the V gene TRBV6-5; 11 bases agree with TRBD2. V was clipped by 6 bases and J by 1 base; unmatched bases: 4. This CDR3 comprises 15 residues. CDR1 is MNHEY and CDR2 is SVGAGI in the germline V gene. In nucleotides, the CDR3 is TGTGCCAGCAGCCTAGCGGGAGGATCCCAAGAGACCCAGTACTTC. Translation: CASSLAGGSQETQYF.

The chain employs TRBV2 and TRBJ2-2; D gene ambiguous. The CDR3 length is 12 residues. The V gene's germline CDR1 is SNHLY and CDR2 FYNNEI. V was clipped by 8 bases and J by 5 bases, with 9 bases between them. The CDR3 is CASAILTGELFF. CDR3 nucleotide sequence: TGTGCCAGCGCGATACTAACCGGGGAGCTGTTTTTT.

This rearrangement joins TRBV10-3 to TRBJ2-7; a possible D gene is TRBD1 (6 bases). CDR1 and CDR2 from the germline V gene are ENHRY and SYGVKD. This CDR3 has 14 amino acids. Trimming stripped 6 bases from V and 2 bases from J, with 14 bases between. CDR3 sequence: CAIRSQGDAYEQYF. The CDR3 DNA reads as TGTGCCATCAGGTCACAGGGTGACGCCTACGAGCAGTACTTC.

The chain recombines TRBV4-3 with TRBJ2-2, with TRBD2 identical over 7 bases. The CDR3 extends over 18 amino acids. From germline, CDR1 is LGHNA and CDR2 YSLEER. Trimming took 0 bases from V and 0 from J; bases not matched to a gene: 7. The CDR3 nucleotides read TGCGCCAGCAGCCAAGATTTGGCTAGCGGAACGAACACCGGGGAGCTGTTTTTT. Translating it yields CASSQDLASGTNTGELFF.

The chain links TRBV3-1 to TRBJ1-1; D not certain. The germline gives CDR1 LGHDT, CDR2 YNNKEL (reference sequence). The CDR3 totals 12 residues. V lost 3 bases to trimming and J lost 4 bases, with 6 bases between them. The CDR3: CASSQRVTEAFF. CDR3 DNA: TGTGCCAGCAGCCAGCGTGTCACTGAAGCTTTCTTT.

J is TRBJ2-1 and V is TRBV24-1; 9 bases align to TRBD1. V lost 6 bases, J lost 1 base, and 6 bases stayed unmatched. Per the germline V gene, CDR1 is KGHDR and CDR2 is SFDVKD. The CDR3 totals 16 residues. CDR3 amino acids: CATSPPGTGSYNEQFF. The DNA for the CDR3 is TGTGCCACCAGTCCGCCCGGGACAGGGTCCTACAATGAGCAGTTCTTC.

This clonotype was seen a handful of times. The chain uses TRBV20-1 and TRBJ2-7; D may be TRBD2 (6 bases). In germline, CDR1 is DFQATT, CDR2 SNEGSKA (reference sequence). V was shortened by 7 bases and J by 1 base, with 11 bases between the two germline ends. The CDR3 is 12 residues long. The CDR3: CSVTEGSYEQYF. The CDR3 bases are TGCAGTGTAACGGAGGGGTCCTACGAGCAGTACTTC.

The chain joins TRBV2 to TRBJ2-2; possibly TRBD1 for D (6 bases). The CDR3 totals 11 residues. Per germline, CDR1 SNHLY and CDR2 FYNNEI. V was cut by 9 bases and J by 6 bases, with 8 bases left in between. The DNA of the CDR3 is TGTGCCAGTCAGGGGCCCGGGGAGCTGTTTTTT. This encodes CASQGPGELFF. Based on the CDR3 plus reference TRBV2 and TRBJ2-2, the full variable domain is EPEVTQTPSHQVTQMGQEVILRCVPISNHLYFYWYRQILGQKVEFLVSFYNNEISEKSEIFDDQFSVERPDGSNFTLKIRSTKLEDSAMYFCASQGPGELFFGEGSRLTVL.

The CDR3 DNA reads as TGTGCCAGCAGCTTAGCGCCCTCAGGGACGAACACTGAAGCTTTCTTT. It codes for CASSLAPSGTNTEAFF. The chain combines TRBV7-9 with TRBJ1-1; perhaps TRBD1 as D (5 bases). Germline V gives CDR1 SEHNR, CDR2 FQNEAQ (reference sequence). The CDR3 is 16 amino acids. V was pared by 0 bases and J by 1 base, with 12 bases between.

The chain couples TRBV7-2 to TRBJ2-4, with D unclear. V lost 1 base to trimming and J lost 0 bases, with 7 bases between them. Looked up from germline, CDR1 is SGHTA and CDR2 is FQGNSA. The CDR3 totals 15 residues. CDR3 sequence (DNA): TGTGCCAGCAGCTTAGGGACCTTAGCCAAAAACATTCAGTACTTC. The encoded protein is CASSLGTLAKNIQYF.

This chain uses TRBV9 with TRBJ2-2, with TRBD1 as a possible D gene (5 bases). Trimming stripped 0 bases from V and 5 bases from J, with 23 bases between. This CDR3 is 19 amino acids long. Looked up from germline, CDR1 is SGDLS and CDR2 is YYNGEE. In nucleotides, the CDR3 is TGTGCCAGCAGCGTAGGGGCCCAACAGTTCAGGGCGGATACCGGGGAGCTGTTTTTT. Its protein product is CASSVGAQQFRADTGELFF.

The chain recombines TRBV6-2 or TRBV6-3 with TRBJ2-2; 11 nucleotides align to TRBD2. The CDR3 length is 18 residues. In germline, CDR1 is MNHEY, CDR2 SVGEGT. V was pared by 6 bases and J by 5 bases, with 14 bases of the junction left unmatched. This CDR3 reads CASRPGLAESIRTGELFF. DNA of the CDR3: TGTGCCAGCAGACCGGGACTAGCGGAGTCCATTAGAACCGGGGAGCTGTTTTTT.

This chain connects TRBV19 to TRBJ1-1; D not certain. Looked up from germline, CDR1 is LNHDA and CDR2 is SQIVND (reference sequence). With 7 bases removed from V and 0 bases from J, the gap between germline ends came to 18 bases. This CDR3 is built from 16 residues. CDR3 DNA sequence: TGTGCCAGTACCTATCATAGGACCAGGTTGAACACTGAAGCTTTCTTT. As protein: CASTYHRTRLNTEAFF.

V is TRBV12-3 or TRBV12-4 and J is TRBJ2-1; 10 bases line up with TRBD2. CDR3 length: 13 residues. J gave up 5 bases and V 11 bases, and 6 bases lay outside the gene matches. This CDR3 is CAQTSGINNEQFF. CDR3 nucleotide sequence: TGTGCCCAAACTAGCGGGATTAACAATGAGCAGTTCTTC.

This rearrangement joins TRBV7-2 to TRBJ2-1, with 7 bases identical to TRBD1. This CDR3 contains 14 residues. V gave up 1 base and J gave up 3 bases; unmatched junction bases: 0. Germline V gene sequence: CDR1 SGHTA, CDR2 FQGNSA. CDR3 DNA: TGTGCCAGCAGCTTAGGGACAGGCTACAATGAGCAGTTCTTC. Protein product: CASSLGTGYNEQFF.

V and J are TRBV4-1 and TRBJ2-7; 9 positions agree with TRBD1. The CDR3 contains 16 residues. The junction had 6 bases not matched to a gene; V was cut back by 3 bases and J by 0 bases. Germline values: CDR1 MGHRA, CDR2 YSYEKL. DNA of the CDR3: TGCGCCAGCAGCCAGGTGGACAGGGGAAGCTCCTACGAGCAGTACTTC. As protein: CASSQVDRGSSYEQYF.

The chain links TRBV6-4 to TRBJ1-5; TRBD1 might be the D (6 bases). This CDR3 is 14 amino acids long. Trimming took off 7 bases at V and 5 bases at J, with 15 bases between the two ends. In germline, CDR1 is MRHNA, CDR2 SNTAGT. The CDR3 is CASTHRALDQPQHF. The CDR3, as DNA: TGTGCCAGCACCCACAGGGCACTCGATCAGCCCCAGCATTTT.

The chain uses TRBV28 and TRBJ1-6, with D perhaps matching TRBD1 (5 bases). CDR1 is MDHEN, CDR2 SYDVKM, per germline. V gave up 7 bases and J gave up 6 bases, with 16 bases separating them. The CDR3 contains 15 residues. CDR3 sequence (DNA): TGTGCCAGCACCACCTTCCAGGGACCTAATTCACCCCTCCACTTT. Amino acid sequence: CASTTFQGPNSPLHF.

The chain combines TRBV24-1 with TRBJ2-1; 10 nucleotides align to TRBD2. The V gene's germline CDR1 is KGHDR and CDR2 SFDVKD. The CDR3 runs 14 residues. V lost 11 bases to trimming and J lost 7 bases; unmatched junction nucleotides: 10. The CDR3 nucleotides are TGTGCCAACCGGAATAAAGCGGGAGGGAATGAGCAGTTCTTC. It codes for CANRNKAGGNEQFF.

The rearrangement links TRBV20-1 to TRBJ1-5; the D is unclear. From germline, CDR1 is DFQATT and CDR2 SNEGSKA (reference sequence). The CDR3 covers 13 residues. The germline V and J ends were trimmed by 1 base and 3 bases, with 7 bases remaining between them. CDR3 DNA sequence: TGCAGTGCTAGAGGCAGGATCAATCAGCCCCAGCATTTT. Residues: CSARGRINQPQHF.

The chain links TRBV6-5 to TRBJ1-5, with D possibly matching TRBD1 (5 bases). Germline V gene lookup returns CDR1 MNHEY and CDR2 SVGAGI. The CDR3 is 13 residues long. Trimming left V 7 bases short and J 1 base short, with 8 bases between. The CDR3 spells CASKRDSNQPQHF. CDR3 in DNA: TGTGCCAGCAAAAGGGACAGCAATCAGCCCCAGCATTTT.

This chain connects TRBV20-1 to TRBJ2-1, with unresolved D. CDR1 and CDR2 from the germline V gene are DFQATT and SNEGSKA (reference sequence). This CDR3 has 12 residues. Trimming took off 5 bases at V and 8 bases at J, with 13 bases between the two ends. DNA of the CDR3: TGCAGTGCTCTCCACCACAGCGATGAGCAGTTCTTC. This translates into CSALHHSDEQFF.

The table lists this clonotype with a count of one. The V and J genes are TRBV6-1 and TRBJ2-5; no firm D call. CDR1 is MNHNS, CDR2 SASEGT, per germline. The CDR3 runs to 14 residues. The V gene lost 2 bases and the J gene lost 5 bases, with 12 bases spanning the gap. CDR3 loop: CASSERPALETQYF. Here the CDR3 DNA reads TGTGCCAGCAGTGAAAGGCCGGCGTTGGAGACCCAGTACTTC.

V is TRBV19 and J is TRBJ2-5; 7 nucleotides agree with TRBD1. This CDR3 contains 14 residues. Germline CDR1 LNHDA, CDR2 SQIVND (reference sequence). The ends lost 5 bases at V and 3 bases at J; junction bases unmatched: 6. The CDR3 nucleotides read TGTGCCAGTAGTTCCGGGACAGTGAAAGAGACCCAGTACTTC. Amino acids: CASSSGTVKETQYF.